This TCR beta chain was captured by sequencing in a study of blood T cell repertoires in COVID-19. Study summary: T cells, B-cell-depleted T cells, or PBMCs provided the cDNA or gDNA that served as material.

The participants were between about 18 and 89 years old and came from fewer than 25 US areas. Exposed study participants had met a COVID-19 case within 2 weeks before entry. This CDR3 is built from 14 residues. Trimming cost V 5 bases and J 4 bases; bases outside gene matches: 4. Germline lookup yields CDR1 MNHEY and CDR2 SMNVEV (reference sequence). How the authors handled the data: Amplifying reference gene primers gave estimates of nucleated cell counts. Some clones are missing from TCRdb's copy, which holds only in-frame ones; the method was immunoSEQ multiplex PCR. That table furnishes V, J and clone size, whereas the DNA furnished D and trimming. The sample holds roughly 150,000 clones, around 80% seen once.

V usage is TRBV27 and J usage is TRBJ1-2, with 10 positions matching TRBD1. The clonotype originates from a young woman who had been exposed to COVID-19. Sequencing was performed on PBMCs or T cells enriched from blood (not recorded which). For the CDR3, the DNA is TGTGCCAGCAGTACCCGGGACAGGGGCTATGGCTACACCTTC. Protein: CASSTRDRGYGYTF.